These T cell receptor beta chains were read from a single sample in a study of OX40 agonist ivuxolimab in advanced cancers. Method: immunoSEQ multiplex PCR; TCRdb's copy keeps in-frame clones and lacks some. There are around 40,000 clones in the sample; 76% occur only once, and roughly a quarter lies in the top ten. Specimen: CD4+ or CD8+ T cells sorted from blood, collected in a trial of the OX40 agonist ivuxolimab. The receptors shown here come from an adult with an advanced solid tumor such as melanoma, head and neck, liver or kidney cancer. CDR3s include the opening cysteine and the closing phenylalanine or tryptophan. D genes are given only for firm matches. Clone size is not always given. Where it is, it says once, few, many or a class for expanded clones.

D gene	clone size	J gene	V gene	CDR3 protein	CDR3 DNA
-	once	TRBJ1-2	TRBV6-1	CASGRGGDYGYTF	TGTGCCAGCGGTCGGGGAGGGGACTATGGCTACACCTTC
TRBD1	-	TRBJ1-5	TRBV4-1	CASSKQGRNQPQHF	TGCGCCAGCAGCAAACAGGGGCGCAATCAGCCCCAGCATTTT
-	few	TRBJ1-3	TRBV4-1	CASSRGTGGTGNTIYF	TGCGCCAGCAGCCGCGGGACGGGCGGGACTGGAAACACCATATATTTT
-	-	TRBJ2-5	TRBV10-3	CASGTDRIETQYF	TGTGCCAGCGGGACAGACCGAATCGAGACCCAGTACTTC
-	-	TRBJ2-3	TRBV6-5	CASSFYGSSTDTQYF	TGTGCCAGCAGTTTTTATGGGTCGAGCACAGATACGCAGTATTTT
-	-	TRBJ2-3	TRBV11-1	CASSLGAWDTQYF	TGTGCCAGCAGCTTAGGAGCATGGGATACGCAGTATTTT
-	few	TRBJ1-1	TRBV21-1	CASSEQGDPEAFF	TGTGCCAGCAGCGAACAGGGGGACCCTGAAGCTTTCTTT
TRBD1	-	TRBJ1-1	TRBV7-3	CASSLGQENTEAFF	TGTGCCAGCAGCTTAGGACAGGAGAACACTGAAGCTTTCTTT
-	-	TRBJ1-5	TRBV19	CASTPIGREGQPQHF	TGTGCCAGTACTCCGATCGGTAGGGAAGGGCAGCCCCAGCATTTT
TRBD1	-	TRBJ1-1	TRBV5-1	CASRQGQGHAFF	TGCGCCAGCAGACAAGGACAGGGTCACGCTTTCTTT
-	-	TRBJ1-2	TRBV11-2	CASSGIGRDYGYTF	TGTGCCAGCAGCGGGATAGGCAGGGACTATGGCTACACCTTC
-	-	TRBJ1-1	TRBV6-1	CASSEGVTLNTEAFF	TGTGCCAGCAGTGAAGGAGTGACCCTGAACACTGAAGCTTTCTTT
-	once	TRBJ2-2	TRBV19	CASSTRTPAAGELFF	TGTGCCAGTAGTACAAGGACCCCCGCGGCCGGGGAGCTGTTTTTT
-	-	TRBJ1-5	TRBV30	CAWSEYGNQPQHF	TGTGCCTGGAGCGAGTACGGCAATCAGCCCCAGCATTTT
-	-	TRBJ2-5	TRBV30	CAWSVRFRDSETQYF	TGTGCCTGGAGTGTACGTTTCAGGGATAGTGAGACCCAGTACTTC
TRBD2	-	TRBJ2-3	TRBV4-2	CASSPPQASGNHTQYF	TGTGCCAGCAGCCCCCCCCAGGCTAGCGGGAATCATACGCAGTATTTT
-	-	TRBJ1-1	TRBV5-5	CASSPRSISTEAFF	TGTGCCAGCAGCCCGAGGTCCATATCCACTGAAGCTTTCTTT
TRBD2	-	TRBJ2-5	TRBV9	CASSTRGGQETQYF	TGTGCCAGCAGCACCCGGGGGGGCCAAGAGACCCAGTACTTC
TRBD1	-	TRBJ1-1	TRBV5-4	CASSTTGGVDTEAFF	TGTGCCAGCAGCACGACAGGGGGCGTGGACACTGAAGCTTTCTTT
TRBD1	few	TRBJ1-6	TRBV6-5	CASSYSVQGNSPLHF	TGTGCCAGCAGTTACTCGGTACAGGGGAATTCACCCCTCCACTTT
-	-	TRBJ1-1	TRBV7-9	CASSPGTTEAFF	TGTGCCAGCAGCCCCGGGACAACTGAAGCTTTCTTT
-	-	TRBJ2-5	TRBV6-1	CASNRGVQETQYF	TGTGCCAGCAATCGCGGCGTTCAAGAGACCCAGTACTTC
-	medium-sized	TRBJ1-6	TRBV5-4	CASSLASRGVRNSPLHF	TGTGCCAGCAGCTTGGCTTCGAGGGGTGTGCGGAATTCACCCCTCCACTTT
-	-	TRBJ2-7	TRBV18	CASSLDGGHSRNEQYF	TGTGCCAGCTCACTGGACGGGGGACACTCTAGGAACGAGCAGTACTTC
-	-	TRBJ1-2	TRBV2	CASSPTTVSTYGYTF	TGTGCCAGCAGTCCTACGACAGTGTCTACCTATGGCTACACCTTC
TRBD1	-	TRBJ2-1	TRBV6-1	CASTGRGQGENEQFF	TGTGCCAGCACGGGGCGGGGACAGGGGGAAAATGAGCAGTTCTTC
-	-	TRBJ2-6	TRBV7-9	CASGDSGANVLTF	TGTGCCAGCGGGGACTCTGGGGCCAACGTCCTGACTTTC
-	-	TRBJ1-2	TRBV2	CASSPILNTGSLAGYTF	TGTGCCAGCAGTCCGATCCTCAATACAGGGTCCTTGGCTGGCTACACCTTC
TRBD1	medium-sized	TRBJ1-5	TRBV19	CASSKPGGLDQPQHF	TGTGCCAGTAGTAAGCCAGGGGGTTTAGATCAGCCCCAGCATTTT
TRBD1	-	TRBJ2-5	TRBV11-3	CASSLSSGGKETQYF	TGTGCCAGCAGCTTATCTTCAGGGGGAAAGGAGACCCAGTACTTC
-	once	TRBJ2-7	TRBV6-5	CASSYSGQPYEQYF	TGTGCCAGCAGTTACTCGGGACAACCCTACGAGCAGTACTTC
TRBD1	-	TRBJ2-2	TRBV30	CAGQGFGELFF	TGTGCCGGACAGGGGTTCGGGGAGCTGTTTTTT
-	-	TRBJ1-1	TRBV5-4	CASSLRTLNTEAFF	TGTGCCAGCAGCTTGCGGACACTTAACACTGAAGCTTTCTTT
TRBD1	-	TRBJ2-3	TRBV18	CASSPQGGTDTQYF	TGTGCCAGCTCACCTCAGGGGGGCACAGATACGCAGTATTTT
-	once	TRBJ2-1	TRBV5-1	CASSLAAGYNEQFF	TGCGCCAGCAGCTTGGCCGCTGGTTACAATGAGCAGTTCTTC
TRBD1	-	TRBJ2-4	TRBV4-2	CASSLGTDAKNIQYF	TGTGCCAGCAGCCTGGGGACAGACGCCAAAAACATTCAGTACTTC
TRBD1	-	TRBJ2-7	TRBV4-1	CASSQDPKGGFRYEQYF	TGCGCCAGCAGCCAAGATCCGAAAGGGGGCTTTCGGTACGAGCAGTACTTC
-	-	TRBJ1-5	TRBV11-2	CASSLDREQPQHF	TGTGCCAGCAGCTTAGATCGGGAGCAGCCCCAGCATTTT
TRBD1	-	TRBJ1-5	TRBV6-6	CASGQAGFGQPQHF	TGTGCCAGCGGACAGGCCGGGTTCGGTCAGCCCCAGCATTTT
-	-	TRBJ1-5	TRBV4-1	CASSQGSGQPQHF	TGCGCCAGCAGCCAAGGCTCAGGGCAGCCCCAGCATTTT
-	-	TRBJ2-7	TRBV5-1	CASSPGPNYEQYF	TGCGCCAGCAGCCCGGGGCCGAACTACGAGCAGTACTTC
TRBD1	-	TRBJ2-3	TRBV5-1	CASSRTGTSTDTQYF	TGCGCCAGCAGCCGGACAGGGACGAGCACAGATACGCAGTATTTT
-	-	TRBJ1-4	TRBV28	CASNSPIREKLFF	TGTGCCAGCAACTCCCCTATCCGGGAAAAACTGTTTTTT
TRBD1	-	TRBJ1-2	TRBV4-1	CASSQAGGQNYGYTF	TGTGCCAGCAGCCAAGCGGGGGGACAGAATTATGGCTACACCTTC
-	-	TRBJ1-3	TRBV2	CACRMDFSGNTIYF	TGTGCCTGTCGGATGGATTTCTCTGGAAACACCATATATTTT
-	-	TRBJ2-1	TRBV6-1	CASSEARGLSYNEQFF	TGTGCCAGCAGTGAAGCGCGGGGGCTCTCCTACAATGAGCAGTTCTTC
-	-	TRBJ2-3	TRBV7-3	CASSLAGNTDTQYF	TGTGCCAGCAGCTTAGCGGGGAACACAGATACGCAGTATTTT
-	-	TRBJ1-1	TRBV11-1	CASSRDRADTEAFF	TGTGCCAGCAGCCGCGACAGAGCCGACACTGAAGCTTTCTTT
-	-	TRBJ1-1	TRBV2	CASSEGRYKNTEAFF	TGTGCCAGCAGTGAGGGACGGTATAAGAACACTGAAGCTTTCTTT
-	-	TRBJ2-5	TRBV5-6	CASSLYPLETQYF	TGTGCCAGCAGCTTGTATCCCCTGGAGACCCAGTACTTC
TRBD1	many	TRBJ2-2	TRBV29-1	CSVEAVGDSNTGELFF	TGCAGCGTTGAAGCCGTGGGGGACAGCAACACCGGGGAGCTGTTTTTT